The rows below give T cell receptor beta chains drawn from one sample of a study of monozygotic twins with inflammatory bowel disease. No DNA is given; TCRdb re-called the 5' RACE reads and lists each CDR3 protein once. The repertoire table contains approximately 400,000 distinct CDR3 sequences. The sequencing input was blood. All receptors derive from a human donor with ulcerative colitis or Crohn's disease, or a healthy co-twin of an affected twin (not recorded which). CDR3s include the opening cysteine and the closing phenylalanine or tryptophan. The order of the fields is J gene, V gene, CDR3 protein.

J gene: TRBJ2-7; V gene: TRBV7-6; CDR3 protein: CASSLAEERYEQYF
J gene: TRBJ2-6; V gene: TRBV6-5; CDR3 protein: CASSYSMGVSGANVLTF
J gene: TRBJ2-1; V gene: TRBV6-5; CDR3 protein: CASSFGPSGVEQFF
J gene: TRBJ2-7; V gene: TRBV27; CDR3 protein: CASSPNEVTYEQYF
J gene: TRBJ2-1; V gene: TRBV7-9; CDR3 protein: CASSTTPGQNEQFF
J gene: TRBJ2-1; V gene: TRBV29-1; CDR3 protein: CSAASGGAGYEQFF
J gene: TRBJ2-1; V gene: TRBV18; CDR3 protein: CASSPQWGDNEQFF
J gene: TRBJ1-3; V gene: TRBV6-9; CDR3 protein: CASSFRTASGNTIYF
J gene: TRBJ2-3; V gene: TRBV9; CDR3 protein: CASSPSGSTDTQYF
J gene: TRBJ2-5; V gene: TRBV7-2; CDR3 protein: CASSHSVPGAQYF
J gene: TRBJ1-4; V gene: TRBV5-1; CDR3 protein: CASSLGVGLGTGRSEKLFF
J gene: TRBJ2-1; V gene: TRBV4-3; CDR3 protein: CASSQAQSNNEQFF
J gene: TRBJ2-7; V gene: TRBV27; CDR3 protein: CASSLSGTSRYEQYF
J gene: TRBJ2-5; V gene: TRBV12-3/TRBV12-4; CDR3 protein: CASSFGAVQETQYF
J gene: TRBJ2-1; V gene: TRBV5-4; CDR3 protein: CASSLSWVGEQFF
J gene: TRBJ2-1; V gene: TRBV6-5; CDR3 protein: CASSYSGGLSYNEQFF
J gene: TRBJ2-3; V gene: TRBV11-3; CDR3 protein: CATSLTSGTDTQYF
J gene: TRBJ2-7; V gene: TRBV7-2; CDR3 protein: CASSSHPQGQYF
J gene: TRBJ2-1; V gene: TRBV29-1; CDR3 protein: CSVGAWSTEQFF
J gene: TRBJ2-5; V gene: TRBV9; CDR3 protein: CASSVIAGDETQYF
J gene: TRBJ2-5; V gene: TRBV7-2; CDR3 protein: CASSLQMTGTSAQYF
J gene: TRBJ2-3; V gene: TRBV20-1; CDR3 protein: CSATDGPFTDTQYF
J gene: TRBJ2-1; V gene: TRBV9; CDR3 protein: CASSVRSGDNNEQFF
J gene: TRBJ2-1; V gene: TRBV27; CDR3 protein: CASSDYRGEQFF
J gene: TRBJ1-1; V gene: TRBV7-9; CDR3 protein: CASSRGQTNTEAFF